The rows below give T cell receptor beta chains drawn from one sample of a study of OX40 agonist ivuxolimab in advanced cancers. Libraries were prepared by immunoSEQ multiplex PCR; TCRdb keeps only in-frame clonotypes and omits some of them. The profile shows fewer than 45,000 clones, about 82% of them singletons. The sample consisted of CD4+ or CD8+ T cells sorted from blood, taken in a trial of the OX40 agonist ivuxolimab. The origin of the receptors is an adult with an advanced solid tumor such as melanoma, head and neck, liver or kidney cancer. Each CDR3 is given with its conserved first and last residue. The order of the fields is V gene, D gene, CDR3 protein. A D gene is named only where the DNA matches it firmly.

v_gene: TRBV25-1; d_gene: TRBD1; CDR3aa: CASSEYLAGGANYGYTF
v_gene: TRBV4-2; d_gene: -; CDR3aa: CASSQGGGSSGNTIYF
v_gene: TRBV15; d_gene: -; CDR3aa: CATSSQLQETQYF
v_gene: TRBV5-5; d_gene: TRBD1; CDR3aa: CASSLYRDRVGNQPQHF
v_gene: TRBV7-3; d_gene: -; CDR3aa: CASSLKPGLYNEQFF
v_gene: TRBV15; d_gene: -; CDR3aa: CATSRDWGRRNYGYTF
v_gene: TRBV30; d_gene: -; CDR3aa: CAWSVQPKGKKAFF
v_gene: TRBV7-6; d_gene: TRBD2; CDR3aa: CASSRLAGENEQYF
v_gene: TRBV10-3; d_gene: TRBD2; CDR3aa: CAISGTSPHEQFF
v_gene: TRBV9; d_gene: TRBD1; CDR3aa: CASSVGRQGNSPLHF
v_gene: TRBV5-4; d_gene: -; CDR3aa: CASKGRSTDTQYF
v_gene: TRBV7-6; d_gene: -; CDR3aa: CASSLGRGRTDTQYF
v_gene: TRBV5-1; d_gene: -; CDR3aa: CASSLAHGSTTHRLGYTIYF
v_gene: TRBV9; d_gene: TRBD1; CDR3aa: CASSLDRGSEQYF
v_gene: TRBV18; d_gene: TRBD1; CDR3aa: CASSPLPGQGQETQYF
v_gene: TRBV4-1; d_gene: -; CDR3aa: CASSALAPNTEAFF
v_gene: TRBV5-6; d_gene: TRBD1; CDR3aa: CASSFLTGTSGNTIYF
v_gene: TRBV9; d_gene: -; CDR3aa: CASSVRAGGSGELFF